The 3 T cell receptor beta chains given below trace back to one sample, sequenced in a study of T-cell memory formation after mild COVID-19. TCRdb fed the 5' RACE reads into MiXCR, producing one record per CDR3 protein. The sample holds roughly 280,000 distinct CDR3 sequences, 15% to 20% seen once. Material for sequencing was PBMCs or a T cell subset sorted from them (not recorded which). Source of these receptors: a man younger than 35 who had mild COVID-19 (a few samples of this study predate the infection). Cell type and time point are not known.

This clonotype was seen a few times. The rearrangement joins TRBV7-6 to TRBJ2-7; D unclear. Trimming pared 1 base from V and 3 bases from J, leaving 7 bases between. The germline CDR1 and CDR2 sequences are SGHVS and FNYEAQ. The CDR3 covers 13 residues. The CDR3 DNA reads as TGTGCCAGCAGCTTAGTCGAAGGCTACGAGCAGTACTTC. It encodes CASSLVEGYEQYF.

This clonotype showed up just a few times. The V call is TRBV5-1, the J call TRBJ2-2, with 8 bases aligning to TRBD2. The CDR3 loop spans 16 amino acids. Germline loops: CDR1 SGHRS, CDR2 YFSETQ. Trimming removed 4 bases from V and 5 bases from J; junction bases left unmatched: 10. The CDR3: CASSPLAGPGTGELFF. For the CDR3, the DNA is TGCGCCAGCAGCCCGTTAGCGGGGCCGGGGACCGGGGAGCTGTTTTTT.

This clonotype appeared a few times. The chain uses TRBV5-1 and TRBJ2-7; 15 nucleotides align to TRBD2. Germline CDR1 reads SGHRS; CDR2 reads YFSETQ. The CDR3 has 15 residues. V lost 3 bases and J lost 6; bases outside the gene matches: 4. CDR3 loop: CASSSPGLAGGEQYF. The CDR3 DNA is TGCGCCAGCAGCTCGCCGGGACTAGCGGGGGGCGAGCAGTACTTC.